The text below deals with one T cell receptor (beta chain). The Seattle patients joined while their infection was active and were tracked longitudinally afterward. Only in-frame clones appear in the TCRdb table, and some are missing; sequencing was by immunoSEQ multiplex PCR. The table lists about 110,000 clones, 70% to 80% of them singletons. The data derive from a study of blood T cell repertoires in COVID-19. Trimming stripped 3 bases from V and 4 bases from J, with 15 bases between. The CDR3 has 15 residues. Per the germline V gene, CDR1 is MDHEN and CDR2 is SYDVKM. Sequenced: peripheral blood. This receptor was obtained from a man older than 75 with COVID-19, enrolled during active disease. The gene calls are TRBV28 and TRBJ1-1; D possibly corresponds to TRBD1 (5 bases). CDR3 residues: CASSFMQGGRTEAFF. Here the CDR3 DNA reads TGTGCCAGCAGTTTTATGCAGGGCGGTCGCACTGAAGCTTTCTTT.